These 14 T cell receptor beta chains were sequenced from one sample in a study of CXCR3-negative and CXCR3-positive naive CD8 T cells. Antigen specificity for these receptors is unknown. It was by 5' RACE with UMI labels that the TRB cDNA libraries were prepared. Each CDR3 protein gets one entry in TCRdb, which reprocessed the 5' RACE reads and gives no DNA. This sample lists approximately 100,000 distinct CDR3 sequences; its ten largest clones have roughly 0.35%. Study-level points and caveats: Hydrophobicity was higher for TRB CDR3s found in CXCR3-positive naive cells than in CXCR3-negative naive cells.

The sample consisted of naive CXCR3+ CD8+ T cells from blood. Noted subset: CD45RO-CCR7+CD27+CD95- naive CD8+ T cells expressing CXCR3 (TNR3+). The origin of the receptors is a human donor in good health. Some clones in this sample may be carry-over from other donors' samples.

Here the CDR3 reads CASSSQGLGQETQYF. The chain combines TRBV28 with TRBJ2-5; without DNA, the TCRdb call of TRBD1 cannot be checked. This CDR3 is 15 amino acids long. Per germline, CDR1 MDHEN and CDR2 SYDVKM.

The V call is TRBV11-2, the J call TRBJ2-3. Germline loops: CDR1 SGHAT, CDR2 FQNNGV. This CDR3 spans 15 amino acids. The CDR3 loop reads CASTQEYQGTDTQYF.

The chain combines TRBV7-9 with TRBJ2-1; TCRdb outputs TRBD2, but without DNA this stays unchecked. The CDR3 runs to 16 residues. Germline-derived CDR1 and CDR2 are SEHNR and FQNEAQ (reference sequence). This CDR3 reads CASSHTSAGGWNEQFF.

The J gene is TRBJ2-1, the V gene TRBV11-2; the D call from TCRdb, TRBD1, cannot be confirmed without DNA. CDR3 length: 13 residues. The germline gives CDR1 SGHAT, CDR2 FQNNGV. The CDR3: CASSLSDRGEQFF.

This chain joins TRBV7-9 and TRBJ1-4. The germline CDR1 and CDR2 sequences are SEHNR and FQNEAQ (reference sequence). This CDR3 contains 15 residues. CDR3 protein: CASSFGRGEIEKLFF.

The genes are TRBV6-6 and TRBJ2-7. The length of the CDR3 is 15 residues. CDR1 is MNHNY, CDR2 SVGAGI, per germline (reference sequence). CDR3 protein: CASSYSIVGAYEQYF.

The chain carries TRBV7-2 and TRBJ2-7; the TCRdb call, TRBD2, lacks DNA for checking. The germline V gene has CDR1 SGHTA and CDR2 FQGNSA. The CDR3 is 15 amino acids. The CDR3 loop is CASRRTSGSSYEQYF.

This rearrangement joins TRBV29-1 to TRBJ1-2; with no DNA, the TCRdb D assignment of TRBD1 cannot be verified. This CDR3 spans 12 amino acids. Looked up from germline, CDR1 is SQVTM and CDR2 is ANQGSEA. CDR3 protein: CSVVGPSYGYTF.

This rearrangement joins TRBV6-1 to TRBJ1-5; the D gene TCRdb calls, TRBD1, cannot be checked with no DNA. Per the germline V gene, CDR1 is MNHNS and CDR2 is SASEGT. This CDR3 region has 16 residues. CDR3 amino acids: CASSPGTMYSNQPQHF.

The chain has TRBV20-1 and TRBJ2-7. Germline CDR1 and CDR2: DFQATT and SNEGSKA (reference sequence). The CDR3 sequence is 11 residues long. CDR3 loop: CSARPVYEQYF.

CDR3 loop: CSVDLHTDTQYF. The genes are TRBV29-1 and TRBJ2-3. Germline CDR1 SQVTM, CDR2 ANQGSEA. CDR3 length: 12 amino acids.

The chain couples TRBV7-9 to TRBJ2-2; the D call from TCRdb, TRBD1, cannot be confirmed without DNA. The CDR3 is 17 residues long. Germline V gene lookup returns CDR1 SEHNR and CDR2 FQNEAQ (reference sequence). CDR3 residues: CASSLYMAGTTTGELFF.

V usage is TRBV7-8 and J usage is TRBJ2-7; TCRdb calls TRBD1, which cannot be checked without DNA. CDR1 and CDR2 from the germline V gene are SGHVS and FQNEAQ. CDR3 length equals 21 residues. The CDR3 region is CASSPLRGLYFTPGGSYEQYF.

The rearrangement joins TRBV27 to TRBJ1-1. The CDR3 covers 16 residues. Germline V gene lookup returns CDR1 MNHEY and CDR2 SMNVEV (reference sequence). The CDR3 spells CASSLREPVMNTEAFF.